These T cell receptor beta chains were read from a single sample in a study of Tregs in tolerant kidney transplant recipients. Clones were sequenced by immunoSEQ multiplex PCR, and TCRdb holds only the in-frame ones, with some missing. Of 50,000 to 80,000 clones listed, roughly 98% are singletons. The material sequenced was Tregs from blood, taken before the transplant. These receptors all come from a human donor who received a combined kidney and bone marrow transplant. Each CDR3 is given without its conserved first and last residue.

V gene	J gene	CDR3 protein
TRBV7-2	TRBJ2-2	ASSLDPRDYRGDTGELF
TRBV11-3	TRBJ1-2	ASSLQDGDYGYT
TRBV5-1	TRBJ2-1	ASSGRQGGGNEQF
TRBV6-1	TRBJ1-5	ASSEKGTGWRNQPQH
TRBV10-3	TRBJ1-3	AIKYGQAGNTIY
TRBV7-2	TRBJ2-1	ASSAVGEQF
TRBV12-5	TRBJ1-2	ASGSGLAGYT
TRBV7-3	TRBJ1-1	ASSSRGGNTEAF
TRBV6-6	TRBJ2-1	ASSKQGSYNEQF
TRBV30	TRBJ2-3	AWSPSWGGTDTQY
TRBV5-5	TRBJ1-4	ASSLVQISNEKLF
TRBV9	TRBJ1-3	ASHRGGAGNTIY
TRBV29-1	TRBJ2-1	SVRRGSVTYNEQF
TRBV6-5	TRBJ2-5	ASSYSNLGGAETQY
TRBV14	TRBJ2-7	ASSRQWASGFVLASEQY
TRBV4-3	TRBJ1-3	ASSQDYSSSNTIY
TRBV5-1	TRBJ2-2	ASSFLAVTGELF
TRBV7-6	TRBJ2-3	ASSSTGSTDTQY
TRBV11-2	TRBJ2-5	ASSFGLAHQETQY
TRBV7-3	TRBJ2-1	ASSLATYNEQF
TRBV6-4	TRBJ2-1	ASSDRRGGSNEQF
TRBV2	TRBJ2-2	ASSERQGNTGELF
TRBV2	TRBJ1-5	ASSEGTARGNQPQH